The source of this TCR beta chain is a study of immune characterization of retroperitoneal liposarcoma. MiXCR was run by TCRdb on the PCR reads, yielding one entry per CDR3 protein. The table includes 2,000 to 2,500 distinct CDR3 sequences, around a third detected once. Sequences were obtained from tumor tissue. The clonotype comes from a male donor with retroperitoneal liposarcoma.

The CDR3 is CASSSRRGPYEQYF. The CDR3, as DNA: TGTGCCAGCAGTAGCCGGCGGGGACCATACGAGCAGTACTTC. The chain uses TRBV6-2 or TRBV6-3 and TRBJ2-7, with D perhaps matching TRBD2 (6 bases). The V end was cut by 5 bases, the J end by 4 bases, with 15 bases between. The CDR3 is 14 residues long. Per germline, CDR1 MNHEY and CDR2 SVGEGT.